The 28 T cell receptor beta chains below come from one sample, sequenced in a study of metastatic and nonmetastatic thyroid tumors. TCRdb re-processed the PCR reads through MiXCR. The table includes fewer than 30,000 clones, under 20% detected once. There were no patients who had received any treatment before thyroid surgery. The sequencing input was blood. Receptors were obtained from a female donor with papillary thyroid cancer or a benign thyroid nodule (not recorded which). Some clones in this sample may be carry-over from other donors' samples.

V gene TRBV24-1 combines with J gene TRBJ2-3, with TRBD2 matching over 11 bases. CDR1 and CDR2 from the germline V gene are KGHDR and SFDVKD. The CDR3 has 15 amino acids. Trimming removed 10 bases from V and 8 bases from J; junction bases left unmatched: 13. CDR3 nucleotides: TGTGCCACAGGGGGTAGAGGGGGGACTAGCGGTACGCAGTATTTT. This gives the protein CATGGRGGTSGTQYF.

In its sample, this clone was seen many times. V gene TRBV2 combines with J gene TRBJ1-5; possible D gene TRBD1, 6 bases. Trimming cost V 1 base and J 6 bases, with 10 bases left between them. Germline loops: CDR1 SNHLY, CDR2 FYNNEI. The CDR3 runs 14 residues. As DNA, the CDR3 is TGTGCCAGCAGTGAAGTGGGGGGGGCTCAGCCCCAGCATTTT. This encodes CASSEVGGAQPQHF.

In its sample, this clone was seen many times. This chain joins TRBV11-2 and TRBJ1-4, with D possibly TRBD1 on 5 matching bases. V was shortened by 4 bases and J by 5 bases, with 5 bases between the two germline ends. Germline CDR1 reads SGHAT; CDR2 reads FQNNGV. This CDR3 is built from 12 residues. The CDR3 here is CASSSGNEKLFF. The CDR3 DNA reads as TGTGCCAGCAGCTCAGGGAATGAAAAACTGTTTTTT. Full variable domain (missing parts from reference TRBV11-2 and TRBJ1-4): EAGVAQSPRYKIIEKRQSVAFWCNPISGHATLYWYQQILGQGPKLLIQFQNNGVVDDSQLPKDRFSAERLKGVDSTLKIQPAKLEDSAVYLCASSSGNEKLFFGSGTQLSVL.

The rearrangement links TRBV12-3 or TRBV12-4 to TRBJ2-2, with TRBD2 matching 10 bases. The CDR3 loop spans 16 amino acids. J lost 5 bases, V lost 6 bases, and 9 bases had no gene match. The CDR3 loop is CASSLSGGALTGELFF. The CDR3 bases are TGTGCCAGCAGCCTAAGCGGGGGGGCACTTACCGGGGAGCTGTTTTTT.

Details on this clone: This may come from a read error, since a much larger clone is one base off. The V and J genes are TRBV19 and TRBJ1-1; D is undetermined. The CDR3 is 13 amino acids. V was pared by 2 bases and J by 10 bases, with 14 bases between. Germline V gives CDR1 LNHDA, CDR2 SQIVND (reference sequence). For the CDR3, the DNA is TGTGCCAGTAGTATAAGGTTGGAAGTTGGAGCTTTCTTT. Amino acid sequence: CASSIRLEVGAFF.

This clone showed up many times. This sample includes further DNA sequences coding for the same CDR3. This rearrangement joins TRBV11-2 to TRBJ1-5; D remains ambiguous. The V gene lost 0 bases and the J gene lost 7 bases, with 10 bases spanning the gap. The germline CDR1 and CDR2 sequences are SGHAT and FQNNGV. The CDR3 spans 14 residues. The chain's CDR3 is CASSLDRAYQPQHF. In DNA form, the CDR3 reads TGTGCCAGCAGCTTAGATAGAGCGTACCAGCCCCAGCATTTT.

This clone was recorded many times. This chain connects TRBV10-1 to TRBJ2-3, with no clear D. CDR3 size: 15 residues. V dropped 0 bases and J dropped 6 bases, with 13 bases sitting between them. CDR1 is WNHNN, CDR2 SYGVQD, per germline (reference sequence). This CDR3 is CASSESKQMMDTQYF. Written as DNA, the CDR3 is TGCGCCAGCAGTGAGTCTAAGCAAATGATGGATACGCAGTATTTT.

This sequence joins TRBV20-1 and TRBJ2-7, with a possible D match to TRBD2 (6 bases). The CDR3 runs to 14 residues. Germline CDR1 reads DFQATT; CDR2 reads SNEGSKA (reference sequence). V was pared by 8 bases and J by 2 bases, with 19 bases between. Written as DNA, the CDR3 is TGCAGTTCCAGTCGGGGGTGGCGGACCTACGAGCAGTACTTC. It codes for CSSSRGWRTYEQYF.

The sample holds many counts of this clone. The chain joins TRBV10-3 to TRBJ2-7, with D maybe TRBD2 (5 bases). The CDR3 is made up of 12 amino acids. V was trimmed by 2 bases and J by 6 bases, leaving 8 bases between them. Germline V gives CDR1 ENHRY, CDR2 SYGVKD. CDR3: CAISEPGLEQYF. CDR3 bases: TGTGCCATCAGTGAGCCAGGACTCGAGCAGTACTTC.

The V call is TRBV18, the J call TRBJ2-3; 7 bases agree with TRBD2. CDR3 length equals 13 residues. The ends lost 2 bases at V and 6 bases at J; junction bases unmatched: 2. Looked up from germline, CDR1 is KGHSH and CDR2 is LQKENI. The CDR3, as DNA: TGTGCCAGCTCACCAGCGGGGGACGATACGCAGTATTTT. Translation gives CASSPAGDDTQYF.

This rearrangement joins TRBV5-1 to TRBJ2-1, with TRBD2 matching 13 bases. The germline gives CDR1 SGHRS, CDR2 YFSETQ. The CDR3 is 22 amino acids. Trimming took 1 base from V and 0 from J; bases not matched to a gene: 16. The CDR3 nucleotides are TGCGCCAGCAGCTTGTGGCCGGGGCTGGGGACTAGCGGGACAAGCTCCTACAATGAGCAGTTCTTC. It is translated as CASSLWPGLGTSGTSSYNEQFF.

This clone was seen repeatedly, ten times or more. The rearrangement joins TRBV12-3 or TRBV12-4 to TRBJ1-1; a possible D gene is TRBD1 (5 bases). Trimming left V 6 bases short and J 4 bases short, with 12 bases between. The CDR3 is made up of 13 amino acids. CDR3 sequence: CASSRDWGTEAFF. In DNA, the CDR3 is TGTGCCAGCAGCCGGGACTGGGGCACTGAAGCTTTCTTT.

The V and J genes are TRBV19 and TRBJ2-7; 8 bases are a match to TRBD2. Per the germline V gene, CDR1 is LNHDA and CDR2 is SQIVND (reference sequence). The V and J ends lost 7 bases and 3 bases, in that order; junction bases with no gene match: 14. This CDR3 is built from 16 residues. This chain's CDR3 is CASIPFRAGGSYEQYF. In nucleotides, the CDR3 is TGTGCCAGTATCCCCTTTCGGGCGGGGGGCAGCTACGAGCAGTACTTC.

This clone was recorded at least ten times. The chain joins TRBV6-1 to TRBJ2-2; D is undetermined. The germline V and J ends were trimmed by 2 bases and 6 bases, with 4 bases remaining between them. The CDR3 has 12 amino acids. Germline values: CDR1 MNHNS, CDR2 SASEGT. In DNA, the CDR3 is TGTGCCAGCAGTGAATGGTCCGGGGAGCTGTTTTTT. Its protein product is CASSEWSGELFF.

V gene TRBV6-1 combines with J gene TRBJ2-7; D gene ambiguous. V dropped 5 bases and J dropped 4 bases, with 18 bases sitting between them. The germline CDR1 and CDR2 sequences are MNHNS and SASEGT. The CDR3 covers 15 residues. The CDR3 region is CASSSSWMAEYEQYF. The CDR3 DNA reads TGTGCCAGCAGTTCCAGCTGGATGGCCGAATACGAGCAGTACTTC.

This clone was recorded at least ten times. The chain has TRBV9 and TRBJ2-5; 9 nucleotides align to TRBD1. Per the germline V gene, CDR1 is SGDLS and CDR2 is YYNGEE. J was trimmed by 4 bases and V by 6 bases; bases with no gene match: 10. The CDR3 is 15 amino acids. The chain's CDR3 is CASTKTGTGRETQYF. In DNA form, the CDR3 reads TGTGCCAGCACCAAAACAGGGACAGGGAGAGAGACCCAGTACTTC.

Many counts were recorded for this clone. For the CDR3, the DNA is TGCGCCAGCAGCGGGGGCGGGGGGGCCGATGGCTACACCTTC. The encoded protein is CASSGGGGADGYTF. The chain is built from TRBV5-1 and TRBJ1-2; weak D call: TRBD1 (6 bases). The CDR3 is 14 residues long. Deletions cut 4 bases from V and 6 bases from J, with 16 bases between. CDR1 and CDR2 from the germline V gene are SGHRS and YFSETQ.

V gene TRBV6-6 combines with J gene TRBJ1-1; D is perhaps TRBD1 (6 bases). Trimming cost V 0 bases and J 10 bases, with 18 bases left between them. Germline V gene sequence: CDR1 MNHNY, CDR2 SVGAGI (reference sequence). The CDR3 runs to 15 residues. CDR3 sequence: CASSYSMTGRNGAFF. CDR3 DNA: TGTGCCAGCAGTTACTCAATGACAGGTAGGAACGGAGCTTTCTTT.

This clone was recorded many times. This sequence joins TRBV27 and TRBJ1-5; 8 nucleotides line up with TRBD1. The germline V gene has CDR1 MNHEY and CDR2 SMNVEV (reference sequence). Unmatched junction bases numbered 5, after V lost 3 bases and J lost 1 base. The CDR3 spans 16 residues. DNA of the CDR3: TGTGCCAGCAGTTTTTCTCAGGGGGCGAGCAATCAGCCCCAGCATTTT. Protein product: CASSFSQGASNQPQHF.

This clone was counted ten times or more. A clone one base away is much larger, so this may be a read error. The chain carries TRBV20-1 and TRBJ2-3, with D perhaps being TRBD1 or TRBD2 (5 bases each). Per the germline V gene, CDR1 is DFQATT and CDR2 is SNEGSKA (reference sequence). V was pared by 3 bases and J by 6 bases, with 13 bases between. The CDR3 is made up of 13 amino acids. CDR3 nucleotide sequence: TGCAGTGCTAGCCGTGGGGACGTGGATACGCAGTATTTT. Its protein is CSASRGDVDTQYF.

This chain joins TRBV20-1 and TRBJ2-7; possibly TRBD1 for D (5 bases). V lost 5 bases and J lost 6, with 14 bases in between. The length of the CDR3 is 12 residues. The V gene's germline CDR1 is DFQATT and CDR2 SNEGSKA (reference sequence). In DNA form, the CDR3 reads TGCAGTGCTGAAATGTGTACAGGCGAGCAGTACTTC. Encoded protein: CSAEMCTGEQYF.

The gene calls are TRBV20-1 and TRBJ2-2; possible D gene TRBD2, 6 bases. Germline V lookup: CDR1 DFQATT, CDR2 SNEGSKA (reference sequence). The CDR3 length is 14 residues. The V and J ends lost 3 bases and 1 base respectively, with 9 bases between them. CDR3 amino acids: CSARAGWNTGELFF. CDR3 DNA: TGCAGTGCTAGGGCGGGGTGGAACACCGGGGAGCTGTTTTTT.

This clone was detected ten times or more. V is TRBV7-9 and J is TRBJ2-1, with TRBD2 matching over 8 bases. The CDR3 runs 13 residues. The ends lost 4 bases at V and 9 bases at J; junction bases unmatched: 5. The germline V gene encodes CDR1 SEHNR and CDR2 FQNEAQ (reference sequence). The CDR3 DNA reads TGTGCCAGCAGCTATAGCGGGACCGGTGAGCAGTTCTTC. Its protein is CASSYSGTGEQFF.

This clone was recorded a few times. The CDR3: CASSYSGTGSYEQYF. CDR3 DNA sequence: TGTGCCAGCAGTTACTCCGGGACGGGCTCCTACGAGCAGTACTTC. The V and J genes are TRBV6-6 and TRBJ2-7; tentatively, D is TRBD1 or TRBD2 (5 bases each). Trimming took off 0 bases at V and 0 bases at J, with 9 bases between the two ends. Looked up from germline, CDR1 is MNHNY and CDR2 is SVGAGI (reference sequence). The CDR3 is 15 amino acids.

This clone came up a few times. With a much larger clone just one base away, this may be a read error. The rearrangement links TRBV20-1 to TRBJ1-1; possibly TRBD1 for D (5 bases). V was clipped by 4 bases and J by 4 bases, with 13 bases between them. Germline CDR1 reads DFQATT; CDR2 reads SNEGSKA (reference sequence). This CDR3 comprises 13 residues. CDR3 sequence: CSANRGLCTEAFF. The CDR3 DNA sequence: TGCAGTGCTAATCGGGGCCTGTGCACTGAAGCTTTCTTT.

In its sample, this clone was seen many times. This rearrangement joins TRBV20-1 to TRBJ2-2, with 8 positions matching TRBD2. Trimming at V came to 6 bases and at J to 6 bases, leaving 15 bases not matched to a gene. The CDR3 has 16 residues. CDR1 and CDR2 from the germline V gene are DFQATT and SNEGSKA (reference sequence). The CDR3 loop is CSASRPGTSSSGELFF. The CDR3 DNA reads as TGCAGTGCGAGTAGACCTGGGACTAGTAGTTCCGGGGAGCTGTTTTTT.

The chain links TRBV28 to TRBJ2-7, with TRBD2 identical over 8 bases. V trimming: 6 bases; J trimming: 5 bases; junction bases outside the gene matches: 9. The germline V gene has CDR1 MDHEN and CDR2 SYDVKM. The CDR3 extends over 14 amino acids. CDR3 in DNA: TGTGCCAGCAGACAGGGACTAGATACAAACGAGCAGTACTTC. Translation: CASRQGLDTNEQYF.

At least ten counts were recorded for this clone. The CDR3 DNA sequence: TGTGCCAGCAGCGTGGACAGGGTCCGATTAGATACGCAGTATTTT. The encoded protein is CASSVDRVRLDTQYF. The chain links TRBV6-1 to TRBJ2-3, with TRBD1 matching over 8 bases. The germline gives CDR1 MNHNS, CDR2 SASEGT. CDR3 length: 15 amino acids. The trim removed 6 bases at V and 5 bases at J, leaving 10 bases unmatched.